Here is one T cell receptor (beta chain) with its context. Its specificity is unknown. Possible read error: a much larger clone is one base away. There are 14 residues in the CDR3. Unmatched junction bases numbered 6, after V lost 6 bases and J lost 5 bases. Looked up from germline, CDR1 is MGHRA and CDR2 is YSYEKL. This sample stems from a study of molecular identifiers for immune sequencing clone quantification. As for the study in general: In replicates, the authors split RNA from about 19,000 or 110,000 naive CD8 cells five ways and sequenced four. Study results and limitations: Spiked Jurkat TCR RNA from one cell was reportedly detectable among under 1.2 million naive cells. Identical TCR molecules can share a barcode, and this sharing could underestimate highly expanded clone sizes.

TCRdb reprocessed the PCR reads via MiXCR and lists one record per CDR3 protein. The sample records about 640,000 distinct CDR3 sequences, around 20% being singletons. Investigators produced naive CD8 libraries from about 19,000 to 1,100,000 sorted cells, drawing on 10%, 30% or 50% RNA. This sequence joins TRBV4-1 and TRBJ2-1, with TRBD1 matching over 8 bases. This receptor was taken from a human donor in good health. Some libraries in this study had Jurkat cell RNA spiked in. Input material: naive CD8+ T cells from blood, with Jurkat cell RNA spiked in. Subset indicated: FACS-sorted CD8+CD4-CCR7+CD45RA+ naive T cells. CDR3 DNA sequence: TGCGCCAGCAGTCCCACAGGGGGAAACAATGAGCAGTTCTTC. Protein product: CASSPTGGNNEQFF.